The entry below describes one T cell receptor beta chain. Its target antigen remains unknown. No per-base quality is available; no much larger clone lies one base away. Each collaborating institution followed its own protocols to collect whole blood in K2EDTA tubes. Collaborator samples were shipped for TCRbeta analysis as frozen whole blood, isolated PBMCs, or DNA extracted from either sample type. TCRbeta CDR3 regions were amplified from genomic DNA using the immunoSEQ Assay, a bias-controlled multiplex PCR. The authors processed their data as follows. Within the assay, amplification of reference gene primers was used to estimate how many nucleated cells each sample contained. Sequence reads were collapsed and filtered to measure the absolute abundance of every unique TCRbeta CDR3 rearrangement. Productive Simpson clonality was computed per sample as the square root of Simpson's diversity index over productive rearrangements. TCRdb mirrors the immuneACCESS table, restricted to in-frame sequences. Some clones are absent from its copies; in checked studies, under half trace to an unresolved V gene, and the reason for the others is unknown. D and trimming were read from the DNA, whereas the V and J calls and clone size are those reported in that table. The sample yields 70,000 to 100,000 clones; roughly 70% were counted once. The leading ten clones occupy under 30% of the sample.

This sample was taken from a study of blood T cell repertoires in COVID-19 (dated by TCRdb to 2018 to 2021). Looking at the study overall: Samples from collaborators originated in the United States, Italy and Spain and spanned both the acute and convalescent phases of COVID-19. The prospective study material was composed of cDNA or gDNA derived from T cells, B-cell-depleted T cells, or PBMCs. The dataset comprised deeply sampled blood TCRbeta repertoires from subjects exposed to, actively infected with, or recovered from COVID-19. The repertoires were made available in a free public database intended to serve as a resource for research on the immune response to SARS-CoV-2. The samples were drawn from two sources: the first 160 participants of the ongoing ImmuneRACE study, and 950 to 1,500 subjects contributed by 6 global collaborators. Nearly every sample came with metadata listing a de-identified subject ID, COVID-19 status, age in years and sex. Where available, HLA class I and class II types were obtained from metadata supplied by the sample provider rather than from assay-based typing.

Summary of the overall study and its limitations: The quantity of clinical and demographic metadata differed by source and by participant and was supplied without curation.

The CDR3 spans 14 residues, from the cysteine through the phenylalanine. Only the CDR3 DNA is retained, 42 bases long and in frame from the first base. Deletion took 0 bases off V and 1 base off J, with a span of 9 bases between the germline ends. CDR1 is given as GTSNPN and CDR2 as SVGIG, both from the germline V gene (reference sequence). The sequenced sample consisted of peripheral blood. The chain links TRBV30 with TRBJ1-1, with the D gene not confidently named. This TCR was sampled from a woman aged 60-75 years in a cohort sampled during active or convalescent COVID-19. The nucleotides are TGTGCCTGGAGTGTGCAGGCCAGGAACACTGAAGCTTTCTTT. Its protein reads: CAWSVQARNTEAFF. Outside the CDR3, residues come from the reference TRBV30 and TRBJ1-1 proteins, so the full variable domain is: SQTIHQWPATLVQPVGSPLSLECTVEGTSNPNLYWYRQAAGRGLQLLFYSVGIGQISSEVPQNLSASRPQDRQFILSSKKLLLSDSGFYLCAWSVQARNTEAFFGQGTRLTVV.